This T cell receptor beta chain was retrieved from a study of shared clonotypes between healthy human individuals. Overall study results and limits: Clonotype sharing among donors was thought likely to change with sequencing depth.

A word on this clone: Its antigen is as yet unknown.

The authors' processing: Filtering was not the same, since immunoSEQ gave junction-only sequences without quality scores. Clones were sequenced by immunoSEQ multiplex PCR, and TCRdb holds only the in-frame ones, with some missing. The V and J calls and the clone size are those of that table, but D and trimming were determined from the DNA. The sample holds more than 2,000,000 clones; approximately 95% are singletons and the top ten take roughly 0.36%. Within Nashville, Tennessee resided all donors, each a Caucasian adult. Naive CD4+ cells were CD45RA-selected; the remaining cells were memory. The CDR3 consists of 16 residues. V was pared by 5 bases and J by 1 base, with 7 bases of the junction left unmatched. The V gene's germline CDR1 is SNHLY and CDR2 FYNNEI.

The sequencing sample was made of naive CD4+ T cells from PBMCs. Documented subset: CD45RA+ positively selected. This rearrangement joins TRBV2 to TRBJ2-2; 7 nucleotides agree with TRBD2. The clonotype was recovered from a man between 18 and 35 years old in good health. Some clones in this sample may be carry-over from other donors' samples. For the CDR3, the DNA is TGTGCCAGCAGTCCTGCGGGAGCGCGGAACACCGGGGAGCTGTTTTTT. Its protein is CASSPAGARNTGELFF.